This passage covers 30 T cell receptor beta chains from one sample sequenced in a study of shared clonotypes between healthy human individuals. TCRdb's table, derived via immunoSEQ multiplex PCR, lists solely in-frame clones and lacks some. There are some 2,400,000 clones in the sample; approximately 95% occur only once, and roughly 0.13% lies in the top ten. Input material: naive CD4+ T cells sorted from blood. Subset here: CD45RA+ positively selected. These receptors came from a man aged 18 to 35 in good health.

The CDR3, as DNA: TGTGCCAGCAGCCACCGGATCGGGGGACGGGAAAAACTGTTTTTT. Its translation: CASSHRIGGREKLFF. The chain has TRBV5-6 and TRBJ1-4; tentative D call: TRBD1 (5 bases). Germline V gives CDR1 SGHDT, CDR2 YYEEEE. The ends were cut back, 4 bases at V and 8 bases at J, with 18 bases in the middle. CDR3 length: 15 amino acids.

The chain is built from TRBV19 and TRBJ1-4; D unclear. The V end was cut by 1 base, the J end by 3 bases, with 15 bases between. Germline CDR1 reads LNHDA; CDR2 reads SQIVND (reference sequence). The CDR3 extends over 17 amino acids. The CDR3 bases are TGTGCCAGTAGTATAGCGACCCAGCGGGAATCTAATGAAAAACTGTTTTTT. This translates into CASSIATQRESNEKLFF.

This chain uses TRBV6-1 with TRBJ2-5, with 9 positions matching TRBD1. V trimming: 4 bases; J trimming: 5 bases; junction bases outside the gene matches: 5. CDR1 is MNHNS and CDR2 is SASEGT in the germline V gene. The CDR3 loop spans 14 amino acids. The CDR3 loop reads CASSGTGVWETQYF. The CDR3 nucleotides read TGTGCCAGCAGTGGGACAGGGGTTTGGGAGACCCAGTACTTC.

This chain uses TRBV5-1 with TRBJ2-4, with D possibly matching TRBD2 (7 bases). The germline V gene has CDR1 SGHRS and CDR2 YFSETQ. CDR3 size: 14 residues. Trimming shortened V by 4 bases and J by 10 bases, and 18 bases separated the two germline ends. CDR3 sequence reads: CASSAGDTVGIQYF. In DNA form, the CDR3 reads TGCGCCAGCAGCGCGGGGGACACTGTGGGTATTCAGTACTTC.

The gene calls are TRBV28 and TRBJ2-7; D is possibly TRBD1 or TRBD2 (5 bases each). The CDR3 covers 13 residues. In germline, CDR1 is MDHEN, CDR2 SYDVKM. Trimming removed 7 bases from V and 1 base from J, with 11 bases in between. The CDR3 DNA follows: TGTGCCAGCAACGGGGCAGCTTCCTACGAGCAGTACTTC. Its translation: CASNGAASYEQYF.

The gene calls are TRBV18 and TRBJ2-2; D perhaps matches TRBD1 (5 bases). The CDR3 consists of 19 residues. Trimming shortened V by 2 bases and J by 3 bases, and 22 bases separated the two germline ends. Germline-derived CDR1 and CDR2 are KGHSH and LQKENI. The CDR3 DNA is TGTGCCAGCTCACCAAGGATTCCTGGCCAGGGTGGAGACACCGGGGAGCTGTTTTTT. This sequence encodes CASSPRIPGQGGDTGELFF.

The chain is built from TRBV18 and TRBJ1-4; D gene unclear. Per the germline V gene, CDR1 is KGHSH and CDR2 is LQKENI. Trimming cost V 0 bases and J 3 bases, with 5 bases left between them. This CDR3 has 14 residues. CDR3 amino acids: CASSPPLSNEKLFF. DNA for the CDR3: TGTGCCAGCTCACCACCCCTCTCTAATGAAAAACTGTTTTTT.

J is TRBJ1-1 and V is TRBV7-9; the D is unclear. The CDR3 spans 14 residues. V was clipped by 2 bases and J by 0 bases, with 7 bases between them. CDR1 and CDR2 (germline): SEHNR, FQNEAQ (reference sequence). CDR3 nucleotide sequence: TGTGCCAGCAGCTTAACCCTTCTGAACACTGAAGCTTTCTTT. This gives the protein CASSLTLLNTEAFF.

This clone was counted only a few times. Different DNA sequences within this sample yield the same CDR3. V gene TRBV2 combines with J gene TRBJ1-3; D may be TRBD1 (6 bases). The CDR3 spans 13 residues. V lost 6 bases and J 0 bases, leaving 6 bases between the germline ends. Germline CDR1 is SNHLY and CDR2 is FYNNEI. CDR3: CASRDSSGNTIYF. The DNA of the CDR3 is TGTGCCAGCAGGGACAGCTCTGGAAACACCATATATTTT. The whole variable domain, remainder taken from reference TRBV2 and TRBJ1-3, is EPEVTQTPSHQVTQMGQEVILRCVPISNHLYFYWYRQILGQKVEFLVSFYNNEISEKSEIFDDQFSVERPDGSNFTLKIRSTKLEDSAMYFCASRDSSGNTIYFGEGSWLTVV.

The chain uses TRBV27 and TRBJ2-3, with TRBD2 identical over 10 bases. The CDR3 spans 14 residues. Germline values: CDR1 MNHEY, CDR2 SMNVEV (reference sequence). The J segment lost 3 bases and the V segment lost 6 bases, leaving 3 bases of the junction unmatched. The CDR3 nucleotides are TGTGCCAGCAGCACTAGCGGGATAACAGATACGCAGTATTTT. Residues: CASSTSGITDTQYF.

This chain joins TRBV2 and TRBJ2-7; maybe TRBD1 (6 bases). V lost 4 bases and J 5 bases, leaving 9 bases between the germline ends. In germline, CDR1 is SNHLY, CDR2 FYNNEI. This CDR3 contains 12 residues. The CDR3, as DNA: TGTGCCAGCAGTGCACAGGGCCACGAGCAGTACTTC. This gives the protein CASSAQGHEQYF.

As to this clone: Other DNA sequences of this sample code for an identical CDR3. The rearrangement links TRBV5-1 to TRBJ1-2; D remains unclear. The CDR3 sequence is 12 residues long. CDR1 is SGHRS, CDR2 YFSETQ, per germline. V shed 2 bases and J shed 6 bases, with 8 bases lying between them. DNA of the CDR3: TGCGCCAGCAGCTTCGACCGTGATGGCTACACCTTC. This encodes CASSFDRDGYTF.

The V gene is TRBV18, the J gene TRBJ2-7, with TRBD2 matching over 10 bases. Germline V gene data show CDR1 as KGHSH and CDR2 as LQKENI. The CDR3 contains 15 residues. With V trimmed by 6 bases and J by 5 bases, 10 bases remained unmatched. The CDR3 region is CASSPTAGGPHEQYF. CDR3 coding DNA: TGTGCCAGCTCTCCTACAGCGGGAGGGCCGCACGAGCAGTACTTC. The full variable domain, rest sourced from reference TRBV18 and TRBJ2-7, is NAGVMQNPRHLVRRRGQEARLRCSPMKGHSHVYWYRQLPEEGLKFMVYLQKENIIDESGMPKERFSAEFPKEGPSILRIQQVVRGDSAAYFCASSPTAGGPHEQYFGPGTRLTVT.

This chain links TRBV5-4 with TRBJ2-1, with 7 nucleotides matching TRBD2. Germline V CDR1 and CDR2: SGHNT, YYREEE (reference sequence). The CDR3 consists of 17 residues. V gave up 3 bases and J gave up 0 bases; unmatched junction bases: 9. The DNA for the CDR3 is TGTGCCAGCAGCTCGGGGGGAGAGGGCGCCTCCTACAATGAGCAGTTCTTC. It is translated as CASSSGGEGASYNEQFF. The full variable domain, with the rest looked up from reference TRBV5-4 and TRBJ2-1, is ETGVTQSPTHLIKTRGQQVTLRCSSQSGHNTVSWYQQALGQGPQFIFQYYREEENGRGNFPPRFSGLQFPNYSSELNVNALELDDSALYLCASSSGGEGASYNEQFFGPGTRLTVL.

The genes are TRBV5-1 and TRBJ2-3, with a tentative D call TRBD2 (6 bases). Trimming stripped 4 bases from V and 5 bases from J, with 14 bases between. The CDR3 sequence is 14 residues long. Germline assignment: CDR1 SGHRS and CDR2 YFSETQ. CDR3 residues: CASSLSSEGDTQYF. DNA of the CDR3: TGCGCCAGCAGCCTATCCTCGGAGGGAGATACGCAGTATTTT.

The genes are TRBV5-1 and TRBJ1-6, with D tentatively TRBD1 (5 bases). CDR1 is SGHRS, CDR2 YFSETQ, per germline. The CDR3 length is 14 residues. V shed 4 bases and J shed 10 bases, with 15 bases lying between them. For the CDR3, the DNA is TGCGCCAGCAGCGCTTCGCAGGGTGCGTCACCCCTCCACTTT. It is translated as CASSASQGASPLHF.

Worth noting for this clone: Other DNA sequences of this sample code for an identical CDR3. The chain couples TRBV6-5 to TRBJ2-5; D remains ambiguous. The V end lost 6 bases, the J end lost 4 bases, and 6 bases lay between the germline ends. Germline lookup yields CDR1 MNHEY and CDR2 SVGAGI. This CDR3 is built from 11 residues. For the CDR3, the DNA is TGTGCCAGCAGCCATGGAGAGACCCAGTACTTC. As protein: CASSHGETQYF.

This clone has just one count. The V and J genes are TRBV7-2 and TRBJ1-2; perhaps TRBD1 as D (5 bases). CDR3 length: 15 residues. Trimming stripped 5 bases from V and 5 bases from J, with 18 bases between. CDR1 SGHTA and CDR2 FQGNSA come from the germline V gene. Here the CDR3 reads CASSPGAGQAYGYTF. CDR3 DNA: TGTGCCAGCAGCCCCGGGGCAGGCCAAGCGTATGGCTACACCTTC.

The chain couples TRBV18 to TRBJ1-1, with D possibly matching TRBD1 (6 bases). V lost 1 base, J lost 6 bases, and 15 bases lay in between. There are 15 residues in the CDR3. Germline CDR1 reads KGHSH; CDR2 reads LQKENI. CDR3: CASSPLVAAGAEAFF. CDR3 DNA: TGTGCCAGCTCACCACTCGTCGCGGCAGGGGCTGAAGCTTTCTTT.

The chain uses TRBV5-1 and TRBJ1-3; 7 nucleotides agree with TRBD1. V dropped 0 bases and J dropped 0; count of bases not matched to a gene: 6. The CDR3 consists of 17 residues. Germline assignment: CDR1 SGHRS and CDR2 YFSETQ. The CDR3 loop is CASSLATGIASGNTIYF. CDR3 DNA: TGCGCCAGCAGCTTGGCGACAGGGATTGCCTCTGGAAACACCATATATTTT.

The V call is TRBV7-6, the J call TRBJ2-1; maybe TRBD2 (5 bases). Deletions cut 0 bases from V and 5 bases from J, with 11 bases between. The CDR3 is made up of 15 amino acids. Germline V gene lookup returns CDR1 SGHVS and CDR2 FNYEAQ. The DNA of the CDR3 is TGTGCCAGCAGCTTAGCTTCGGGGATTAACAATGAGCAGTTCTTC. It yields the protein CASSLASGINNEQFF.

This chain connects TRBV6-1 to TRBJ1-1, with a possible D match to TRBD1 (5 bases). Germline V CDR1 and CDR2: MNHNS, SASEGT. V was cut by 1 base and J by 3 bases, with 12 bases left in between. The CDR3 extends over 15 amino acids. The CDR3 sequence: CASSEGDRRHTEAFF. CDR3 sequence (DNA): TGTGCCAGCAGTGAAGGGGACCGGCGGCACACTGAAGCTTTCTTT.

This sequence joins TRBV29-1 and TRBJ2-1; 9 bases fit TRBD2. V shed 7 bases, J shed 7 bases, and the junction held 11 bases outside the gene matches. CDR3 size: 14 residues. CDR1 and CDR2 (germline): SQVTM, ANQGSEA. In DNA form, the CDR3 reads TGCAGCGGAGCCTTAGCGGGGGCCAGAAATGAGCAGTTCTTC. It specifies CSGALAGARNEQFF.

The chain uses TRBV25-1 and TRBJ1-2; unclear D gene. The germline V gene encodes CDR1 MGHDK and CDR2 SYGVNS. Trimming removed 5 bases at V and 4 bases at J, with 11 bases between. The CDR3 is made up of 13 amino acids. CDR3 in DNA: TGTGCCAGCAGTAACTCGGGTGGCTATGGCTACACCTTC. Translation gives CASSNSGGYGYTF.

The chain employs TRBV27 and TRBJ1-5, with 8 bases identical to TRBD1. The junction had 1 base not matched to a gene; V was cut back by 9 bases and J by 6 bases. The CDR3 has 11 amino acids. CDR1 is MNHEY, CDR2 SMNVEV, per germline (reference sequence). CDR3 protein: CARDRVQPQHF. CDR3 DNA: TGTGCCAGGGACAGGGTTCAGCCCCAGCATTTT.

The V gene is TRBV11-3, the J gene TRBJ1-6; unclear D gene. CDR3 size: 14 residues. Germline loops: CDR1 SGHNT, CDR2 YENEEA. Trimming removed 0 bases at V and 7 bases at J, with 7 bases between. The CDR3 sequence is CASSLDGTNSPLHF. The CDR3 region has the DNA TGTGCCAGCAGCTTAGATGGAACAAATTCACCCCTCCACTTT.

The rearrangement links TRBV4-1 to TRBJ2-7; 13 bases align to TRBD2. Germline V CDR1 and CDR2: MGHRA, YSYEKL. CDR3 length: 16 residues. Losses at the gene ends were 0 bases for V and 6 bases for J; bases not matched to a gene: 5. DNA of the CDR3: TGCGCCAGCAGCCAAGATCGCGGACTAGCGGGAGTCGAGCAGTACTTC. It yields the protein CASSQDRGLAGVEQYF.

The V call is TRBV29-1, the J call TRBJ2-3; no firm D call. V lost 3 bases, J lost 0 bases, and 16 bases lay in between. There are 16 residues in the CDR3. CDR1 is SQVTM and CDR2 is ANQGSEA in the germline V gene. CDR3 nucleotide sequence: TGCAGCGTTGAGCGGTTCGGGCGGTTAAGCACAGATACGCAGTATTTT. The encoded protein is CSVERFGRLSTDTQYF.

The V call is TRBV28, the J call TRBJ1-4; D is undetermined. Per the germline V gene, CDR1 is MDHEN and CDR2 is SYDVKM. Trimming left V 5 bases short and J 8 bases short, with 12 bases between. This CDR3 has 13 residues. This CDR3 is CASSLRVSEKLFF. CDR3 nucleotides: TGTGCCAGCAGTCTTCGCGTATCAGAAAAACTGTTTTTT.

In this sample, this clone turned up once. This chain uses TRBV5-4 with TRBJ1-2; 8 bases agree with TRBD1. Germline loops: CDR1 SGHNT, CDR2 YYREEE (reference sequence). The CDR3 is 16 residues long. V lost 0 bases to trimming and J lost 0 bases; unmatched junction nucleotides: 4. The CDR3 loop reads CASSLEQGASNYGYTF. The CDR3 nucleotides are TGTGCCAGCAGCTTGGAGCAGGGGGCTTCTAACTATGGCTACACCTTC.